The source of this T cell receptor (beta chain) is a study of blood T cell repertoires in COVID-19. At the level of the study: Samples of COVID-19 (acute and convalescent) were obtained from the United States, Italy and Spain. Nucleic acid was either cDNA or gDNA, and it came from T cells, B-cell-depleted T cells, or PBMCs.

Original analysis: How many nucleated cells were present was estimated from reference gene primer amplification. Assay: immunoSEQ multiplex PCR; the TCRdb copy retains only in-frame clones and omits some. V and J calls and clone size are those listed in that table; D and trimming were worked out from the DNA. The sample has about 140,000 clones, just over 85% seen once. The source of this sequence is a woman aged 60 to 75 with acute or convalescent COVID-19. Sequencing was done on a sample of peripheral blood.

The CDR3 protein is CASRRLAGGNNEQFF. The CDR3 DNA reads as TGTGCCAGCAGACGACTAGCGGGGGGGAACAATGAGCAGTTCTTC. This chain connects TRBV28 to TRBJ2-1; 14 nucleotides line up with TRBD2. The CDR3 extends over 15 amino acids. Germline values: CDR1 MDHEN, CDR2 SYDVKM. J was trimmed by 5 bases and V by 6 bases; bases with no gene match: 3.